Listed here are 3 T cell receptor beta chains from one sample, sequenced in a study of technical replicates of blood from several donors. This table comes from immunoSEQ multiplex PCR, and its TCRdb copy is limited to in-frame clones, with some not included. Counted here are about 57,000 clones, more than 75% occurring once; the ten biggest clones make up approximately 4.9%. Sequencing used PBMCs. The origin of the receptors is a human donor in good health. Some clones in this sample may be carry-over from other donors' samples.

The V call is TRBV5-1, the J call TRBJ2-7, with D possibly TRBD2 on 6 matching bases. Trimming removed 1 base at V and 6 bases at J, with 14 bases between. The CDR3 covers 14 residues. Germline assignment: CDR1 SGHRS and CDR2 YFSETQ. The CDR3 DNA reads TGCGCCAGCAGCTTGATCTCGGGGGTGAGCGAGCAGTACTTC. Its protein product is CASSLISGVSEQYF.

The CDR3 region has the DNA TGCGCCAGCAGCCCGCCAGGACTAGCGGGAGCGAATGAGCAGTTCTTC. Residues: CASSPPGLAGANEQFF. The chain uses TRBV5-1 and TRBJ2-1, with TRBD2 matching over 13 bases. Trimming cost V 4 bases and J 7 bases; bases outside gene matches: 8. The CDR3 has 16 residues. From germline, CDR1 is SGHRS and CDR2 YFSETQ.

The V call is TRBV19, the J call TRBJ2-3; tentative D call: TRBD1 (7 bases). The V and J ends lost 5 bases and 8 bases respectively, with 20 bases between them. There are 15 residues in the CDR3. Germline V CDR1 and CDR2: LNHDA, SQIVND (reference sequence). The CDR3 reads CASSSPGGRIVTQYF. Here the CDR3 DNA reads TGTGCCAGTAGTTCCCCAGGGGGGCGCATCGTTACGCAGTATTTT.